One and the same sample provided the 21 T cell receptor beta chains below, sequenced in a study of CD8 T cells in ankylosing spondylitis. TCRdb analysed the 5' RACE reads with MiXCR anew, one entry per CDR3 protein. The table lists roughly 230,000 distinct CDR3 sequences, 8% to 10% of them singletons, with around 5.1% in the top ten. Sequenced input: blood, either unsorted or a sorted T cell fraction (not recorded which). Receptor source: a female donor with ankylosing spondylitis or in good health (not recorded which).

This clonotype has ten or more counts. The chain joins TRBV4-3 to TRBJ1-1; no clear D. Trimming shortened V by 1 base and J by 1 base, and 1 base separated the two germline ends. Germline V CDR1 and CDR2: LGHNA, YSLEER. The CDR3 consists of 12 residues. Here the CDR3 DNA reads TGCGCCAGCAGCCAAGCGAACACTGAAGCTTTCTTT. It translates to CASSQANTEAFF.

The table lists this clonotype with many counts. The genes are TRBV5-1 and TRBJ2-1, with 7 positions matching TRBD1. This CDR3 is 15 amino acids long. The junction had 2 bases not matched to a gene; V was cut back by 0 bases and J by 2 bases. The germline V gene has CDR1 SGHRS and CDR2 YFSETQ. DNA for the CDR3: TGCGCCAGCAGCTTGGGACAGGGAACCTACAATGAGCAGTTCTTC. Its protein is CASSLGQGTYNEQFF.

This clonotype showed up many times. A read error is possible here, since a much larger clone lies one base away. The rearrangement links TRBV7-2 to TRBJ2-3; the D gene is possibly TRBD2 (5 bases). This CDR3 has 15 amino acids. Germline V gene lookup returns CDR1 SGHTA and CDR2 FQGNSA. Here the CDR3 DNA reads TGTGCCAGCCGCTTCACGGGGTCCGTCACAGATACGCAGTATTTT. Translation: CASRFTGSVTDTQYF.

This clonotype was seen ten or more times. This chain links TRBV12-5 with TRBJ2-6, with D perhaps matching TRBD1 or TRBD2 (6 bases each). V lost 1 base and J 0 bases, leaving 22 bases between the germline ends. The CDR3 sequence is 21 residues long. Germline V CDR1 and CDR2: LGHNT, FRNRAP. The chain's CDR3 is CASGLDVSAGHRPSGANVLTF. The CDR3 nucleotides are TGTGCTAGTGGTTTGGATGTCTCTGCGGGACACCGGCCCTCTGGGGCCAACGTCCTGACTTTC.

The V call is TRBV7-9, the J call TRBJ1-6; D might be TRBD1 (5 bases). V was shortened by 1 base and J by 8 bases, with 6 bases between the two germline ends. This CDR3 is 13 amino acids long. The germline gives CDR1 SEHNR, CDR2 FQNEAQ (reference sequence). The CDR3 nucleotides read TGTGCCAGCAGCTTAGTAGGGGATTCACCCCTCCACTTT. Residues: CASSLVGDSPLHF.

This clonotype came up many times. The CDR3, as DNA: TGTGCCAGCAGTTCTATGGGGATACAAGAGACCCAGTACTTC. Its protein is CASSSMGIQETQYF. The chain is built from TRBV27 and TRBJ2-5; D unresolved. The CDR3 length is 14 residues. Germline CDR1 MNHEY, CDR2 SMNVEV (reference sequence). Trimming removed 4 bases at V and 2 bases at J, with 11 bases between.

Points on this clonotype: Since a much larger clone is just one base distant, this may be a read error. The chain recombines TRBV20-1 with TRBJ2-1; possible D gene TRBD1, 5 bases. The CDR3 totals 13 residues. Germline CDR1 is DFQATT and CDR2 is SNEGSKA (reference sequence). CDR3 nucleotides: TGCAGTGCCAGAAATCAGGGTGGCAATAAGCAGTTCTTC. It codes for CSARNQGGNKQFF.

V is TRBV5-4 and J is TRBJ2-1; 8 positions match TRBD2. The CDR3 spans 18 residues. J was trimmed by 2 bases and V by 3 bases; bases with no gene match: 13. Germline loops: CDR1 SGHNT, CDR2 YYREEE (reference sequence). CDR3 in DNA: TGTGCCAGCAGCTCCCCATCGGATACTAGCGGCACCTACAATGAGCAGTTCTTC. Its translation: CASSSPSDTSGTYNEQFF.

A word on this clonotype: A single base separates this from a much larger clone, so it may be a read error. The chain couples TRBV5-6 to TRBJ2-1; 14 bases align to TRBD2. The trim removed 4 bases at V and 9 bases at J, leaving 3 bases unmatched. CDR1 is SGHDT and CDR2 is YYEEEE in the germline V gene. CDR3 size: 14 residues. The CDR3 DNA follows: TGTGCCAGCAGCAAGGGACTAGCGGGAGTTGAGCAGTTCTTC. Encoded protein: CASSKGLAGVEQFF.

This clonotype was recorded at least ten times. The chain uses TRBV10-2 and TRBJ2-7, with TRBD2 as a possible D gene (6 bases). Germline lookup yields CDR1 WSHSY and CDR2 SAAADI. There are 14 residues in the CDR3. Between the trimmed V and J ends, which lost 6 bases and 0 bases, there was a span of 12 bases. The CDR3 sequence: CASSRLDLSYEQYF. The DNA of the CDR3 is TGCGCCAGCAGCCGACTAGACCTCTCCTACGAGCAGTACTTC.

The chain is built from TRBV4-3 and TRBJ2-7; 7 bases agree with TRBD1. This CDR3 spans 15 amino acids. Germline values: CDR1 LGHNA, CDR2 YSLEER. V shed 2 bases and J 3 bases; nucleotides not matched to a gene: 7. The CDR3 DNA sequence: TGCGCCAGCAGCCAATCCCGGGACAGCTTCTACGAGCAGTACTTC. This codes for CASSQSRDSFYEQYF.

This clonotype was counted ten times or more. The V gene is TRBV29-1, the J gene TRBJ2-7; 9 bases line up with TRBD2. Unmatched junction bases numbered 14, after V lost 4 bases and J lost 4 bases. This CDR3 comprises 16 residues. Germline V lookup: CDR1 SQVTM, CDR2 ANQGSEA. The CDR3: CSVGTSGSEGDYEQYF. The CDR3 DNA reads TGCAGCGTTGGTACTAGCGGGTCGGAAGGAGATTACGAGCAGTACTTC.

This clonotype appeared many times. V gene TRBV12-3 or TRBV12-4 combines with J gene TRBJ2-1, with TRBD2 matching 9 bases. The CDR3 runs 15 residues. J gave up 5 bases and V 6 bases, and 8 bases lay outside the gene matches. CDR3 region: CASRLLAGVNNEQFF. In DNA form, the CDR3 reads TGTGCCAGCAGATTATTAGCGGGGGTAAACAATGAGCAGTTCTTC.

Many counts were recorded for this clonotype. The chain joins TRBV29-1 to TRBJ2-7, with no clear D. The CDR3 length is 12 residues. The germline V gene has CDR1 SQVTM and CDR2 ANQGSEA. V lost 4 bases and J 0 bases, leaving 7 bases between the germline ends. Here the CDR3 reads CSVGQSSYEQYF. The CDR3 DNA follows: TGCAGCGTTGGCCAGAGCTCCTACGAGCAGTACTTC.

The V gene is TRBV6-5, the J gene TRBJ2-2; no clear D. Trimming left V 6 bases short and J 5 bases short, with 19 bases between. The CDR3 consists of 16 residues. Germline CDR1 MNHEY, CDR2 SVGAGI. The CDR3 loop is CASRSSRVGRTGELFF. The CDR3 DNA reads TGTGCCAGCAGATCTTCACGGGTCGGTCGGACCGGGGAGCTGTTTTTT.

This clonotype was observed at least ten times. The V and J genes are TRBV20-1 and TRBJ2-7; tentatively, D is TRBD1 (5 bases). The V gene's germline CDR1 is DFQATT and CDR2 SNEGSKA (reference sequence). The CDR3 sequence is 12 residues long. Trimming pared 4 bases from V and 2 bases from J, leaving 9 bases between. Here the CDR3 reads CSATRQTYEQYF. The DNA for the CDR3 is TGCAGTGCTACACGACAGACCTACGAGCAGTACTTC.

In its sample, this clonotype was seen many times. V and J are TRBV6-1 and TRBJ1-2, with D unclear. V was trimmed by 6 bases and J by 3 bases, leaving 14 bases between them. From germline, CDR1 is MNHNS and CDR2 SASEGT. This CDR3 is built from 14 residues. The CDR3 here is CASRVIFGDYGYTF. CDR3 nucleotide sequence: TGTGCCAGCAGGGTGATATTTGGGGACTATGGCTACACCTTC.

This clonotype was picked up many times. The rearrangement links TRBV10-3 to TRBJ2-2; 11 nucleotides match TRBD1. Germline CDR1 ENHRY, CDR2 SYGVKD. This CDR3 has 17 amino acids. V trimming: 2 bases; J trimming: 5 bases; junction bases outside the gene matches: 7. The CDR3 DNA reads TGTGCCATCAGTGAGCGGCGGACAGGGGGCGCAACCGGGGAGCTGTTTTTT. Translated, it gives CAISERRTGGATGELFF.

The genes are TRBV12-3 or TRBV12-4 and TRBJ1-2, with D possibly being TRBD1 (5 bases). The CDR3 loop spans 14 amino acids. Trimming shortened V by 5 bases and J by 7 bases, and 17 bases separated the two germline ends. CDR3 coding DNA: TGTGCCAGCAGTGGGGGAGCTGGGTCCTCTGGCTACACCTTC. This gives the protein CASSGGAGSSGYTF.

This clonotype has at least ten counts. The rearrangement uses TRBV28 and TRBJ1-5; D is perhaps TRBD1 (5 bases). Trimming left V 7 bases short and J 0 bases short, with 22 bases between. Germline V gene lookup returns CDR1 MDHEN and CDR2 SYDVKM. The CDR3 runs to 18 residues. DNA for the CDR3: TGTGCCAGCATCCCAATGTACAGGAGGGCCTATAGCAATCAGCCCCAGCATTTT. Encoded protein: CASIPMYRRAYSNQPQHF.

This clonotype was seen at least ten times. The chain carries TRBV7-2 and TRBJ1-2; D is unresolved. The CDR3 totals 12 residues. Germline loops: CDR1 SGHTA, CDR2 FQGNSA. V dropped 5 bases and J dropped 7 bases, with 11 bases sitting between them. The CDR3 coding sequence is TGTGCCAGCAGCGTCCGGTCTCCTGGCTACACCTTC. Its translation: CASSVRSPGYTF. The variable domain in full, completed from reference TRBV7-2 and TRBJ1-2, reads GAGVSQSPSNKVTEKGKDVELRCDPISGHTALYWYRQSLGQGLEFLIYFQGNSAPDKSGLPSDRFSAERTGGSVSTLTIQRTQQEDSAVYLCASSVRSPGYTFGSGTRLTVV.